The next 15 T cell receptor beta chains were all read from a single sample in a study of chemoradiotherapy in HPV16-positive cancers. Generated by immunoSEQ multiplex PCR, the TCRdb table keeps only in-frame clones and is missing some. The profile covers around 3,300 clones, with 70% to 90% appearing a single time and approximately 5% taken by the ten largest. This sample comprised tumor tissue, obtained from a patient who underwent chemoradiotherapy. These receptors came from a human donor with HPV-associated anogenital cancer.

This chain connects TRBV4-1 to TRBJ1-1, with TRBD1 matching over 7 bases. J was trimmed by 3 bases and V by 1 base; bases with no gene match: 5. CDR1 is MGHRA and CDR2 is YSYEKL in the germline V gene. The CDR3 is 15 residues long. The chain's CDR3 is CASSQGTGSDTEAFF. CDR3 nucleotide sequence: TGCGCCAGCAGCCAAGGGACAGGATCGGACACTGAAGCTTTCTTT.

The gene calls are TRBV30 and TRBJ2-3, with D hard to call. The germline V and J ends were trimmed by 0 bases and 6 bases, with 13 bases remaining between them. Germline V lookup: CDR1 GTSNPN, CDR2 SVGIG (reference sequence). The CDR3 runs to 14 residues. The DNA of the CDR3 is TGTGCCTGGAGTGTACATCGGCCTCACGATACGCAGTATTTT. Protein: CAWSVHRPHDTQYF. Full variable domain (outside the CDR3, taken from reference TRBV30 and TRBJ2-3): SQTIHQWPATLVQPVGSPLSLECTVEGTSNPNLYWYRQAAGRGLQLLFYSVGIGQISSEVPQNLSASRPQDRQFILSSKKLLLSDSGFYLCAWSVHRPHDTQYFGPGTRLTVL.

This chain links TRBV11-2 with TRBJ2-1, with TRBD1 matching over 7 bases. Per germline, CDR1 SGHAT and CDR2 FQNNGV. The trim removed 3 bases at V and 9 bases at J, leaving 11 bases unmatched. The CDR3 is 15 amino acids. The CDR3 protein is CASSFRQGLQGEQFF. In DNA, the CDR3 is TGTGCCAGCAGCTTTCGACAGGGCCTCCAGGGTGAGCAGTTCTTC.

The chain recombines TRBV6-6 with TRBJ1-6; no definite D call. The V end was cut by 0 bases, the J end by 6 bases, with 6 bases between. This CDR3 contains 14 residues. Germline values: CDR1 MNHNY, CDR2 SVGAGI (reference sequence). The CDR3 DNA is TGTGCCAGCAGTTACTCGAAGGGTAATTCACCCCTCCACTTT. Amino acids: CASSYSKGNSPLHF.

The J gene is TRBJ2-7, the V gene TRBV19, with 12 bases lining up with TRBD1. This CDR3 spans 16 amino acids. Germline-derived CDR1 and CDR2 are LNHDA and SQIVND (reference sequence). With 5 bases clipped from V and 6 bases from J, the junction kept 11 bases outside the gene matches. CDR3 sequence (DNA): TGTGCCAGTAGTGCCCTTGCGGGACAGGGGGCTTTCGAGCAGTACTTC. It specifies CASSALAGQGAFEQYF.

A note on this clone: Germline is not matched at one junction end, which may reflect a read error. The chain recombines TRBV15 with TRBJ2-1, with a possible D match to TRBD2 (5 bases). Germline CDR1 is LNHNV and CDR2 is YYDKDF (reference sequence). The CDR3 runs to 15 residues. CDR3 nucleotides: TGTGCCACCAGCGGAGACTACCTCCGGGTGAATGAGCAGTTCTTC. Translation: CATSGDYLRVNEQFF.

The V call is TRBV21-1, the J call TRBJ2-5; TRBD1 is the table's D call, not checked against the DNA. TRBV21-1 has pseudogene status. The CDR3 runs to 13 residues. The chain's CDR3 is CATDDRAPETQYF. CDR3 coding DNA: TGTGCCACCGACGACAGGGCCCCAGAGACCCAGTACTTC.

This sequence joins TRBV5-8 and TRBJ2-1, with 12 bases fitting TRBD2. The CDR3 has 18 residues. Germline trimming cut 0 bases from V and 7 bases from J; bases unmatched to any gene: 11. The germline V gene has CDR1 SGHTS and CDR2 YDEGEE. In DNA, the CDR3 is TGTGCCAGCAGCTTGGTTCGGCTAGCGGGAGGGCTGGGGAATGAGCAGTTCTTC. It is translated as CASSLVRLAGGLGNEQFF.

This clone was recorded once. This chain uses TRBV28 with TRBJ2-7; 9 positions agree with TRBD1. V lost 6 bases and J lost 4; bases outside the gene matches: 7. CDR1 MDHEN and CDR2 SYDVKM come from the germline V gene. The CDR3 contains 14 residues. The CDR3 loop is CASRPGQGFYEQYF. In nucleotides, the CDR3 is TGTGCCAGCAGACCGGGACAGGGTTTTTACGAGCAGTACTTC.

This clone was detected once. The chain links TRBV2 to TRBJ2-2, with TRBD1 matching 7 bases. V lost 7 bases to trimming and J lost 3 bases; unmatched junction nucleotides: 11. Germline CDR1 is SNHLY and CDR2 is FYNNEI. The CDR3 has 16 amino acids. The CDR3 DNA reads as TGTGCCAGCACCCCACAGACAGGGACCCACACCGGGGAGCTGTTTTTT. This gives the protein CASTPQTGTHTGELFF.

V gene TRBV7-2 combines with J gene TRBJ1-2; TRBD1 matches at 8 bases. Looked up from germline, CDR1 is SGHTA and CDR2 is FQGNSA. The length of the CDR3 is 14 residues. The J segment lost 7 bases and the V segment lost 6 bases, leaving 10 bases of the junction unmatched. CDR3 DNA sequence: TGTGCCAGCAGGGGGGGACAGGACGGGCTTGGCTACACCTTC. Translated, it gives CASRGGQDGLGYTF.

The V gene is TRBV30, the J gene TRBJ2-7; D remains unclear. There are 15 residues in the CDR3. CDR1 and CDR2 (germline): GTSNPN, SVGIG (reference sequence). The germline V and J ends were trimmed by 0 bases and 2 bases, with 14 bases remaining between them. The CDR3 DNA sequence: TGTGCCTGGAGTGTACGATTCACAGAGGCCTACGAGCAGTACTTC. Translation: CAWSVRFTEAYEQYF.

This clone was counted a few times. The chain has TRBV5-5 and TRBJ2-5, with 7 positions matching TRBD1. V lost 0 bases to trimming and J lost 1 base; unmatched junction nucleotides: 3. The CDR3 has 15 amino acids. Per germline, CDR1 SGHKS and CDR2 YYEKEE (reference sequence). The CDR3 DNA sequence: TGTGCCAGCAGCTTGGTTTGGGACAGCCAAGAGACCCAGTACTTC. Translated: CASSLVWDSQETQYF.

This clone was seen only once. The chain links TRBV2 to TRBJ2-7, with 8 positions matching TRBD1. The CDR3 runs 14 residues. Germline V gene sequence: CDR1 SNHLY, CDR2 FYNNEI. With V trimmed by 5 bases and J by 5 bases, 8 bases remained unmatched. The CDR3 DNA reads as TGTGCCAGCAGTCCGACCCGACAGGGGAACGAGCAGTACTTC. It translates to CASSPTRQGNEQYF.

The chain is built from TRBV27 and TRBJ2-1; tentative D call: TRBD2 (5 bases). Germline loops: CDR1 MNHEY, CDR2 SMNVEV (reference sequence). This CDR3 is built from 17 residues. V was clipped by 6 bases and J by 0 bases, with 18 bases between them. As DNA, the CDR3 is TGTGCCAGCAGGGCGGGCTTACCTACGCACTCCTACAATGAGCAGTTCTTC. Residues: CASRAGLPTHSYNEQFF.